The 8 T cell receptor beta chains below all came from one sample that was sequenced in a study of cytomegalovirus exposure and HLA in healthy donors. PCR primers comprised 60 Vbeta and 13 Jbeta primers. Data came from immunoSEQ multiplex PCR; TCRdb stores just in-frame clones and leaves some out. The table has some 170,000 clones, approximately 84% seen once. Sequencing used PBMCs. The source is a female donor in good health and CMV-seronegative.

This clone was seen a single time. J is TRBJ1-5 and V is TRBV6-5; no reliable D call. Trimming removed 0 bases from V and 4 bases from J, with 7 bases in between. This CDR3 contains 14 residues. Germline V gene lookup returns CDR1 MNHEY and CDR2 SVGAGI. The chain's CDR3 is CASSYSGENQPQHF. The CDR3 DNA reads TGTGCCAGCAGTTACTCCGGGGAAAATCAGCCCCAGCATTTT.

This clone appeared once. This chain links TRBV14 with TRBJ1-2, with 9 bases fitting TRBD1. Germline CDR1 SGHDN, CDR2 FVKESK. This CDR3 region has 14 residues. The V gene end was trimmed by 4 bases and the J gene end by 4 bases; junction bases not matched to a gene: 4. CDR3 amino acids: CASSLGQGSYGYTF. The CDR3 region has the DNA TGTGCCAGCAGCCTTGGACAGGGGAGCTATGGCTACACCTTC.

A few counts support this clone. The chain couples TRBV30 to TRBJ2-3; D is uncertain. The CDR3 runs 12 residues. Germline CDR1 reads GTSNPN; CDR2 reads SVGIG (reference sequence). Trimming removed 0 bases from V and 4 bases from J, with 5 bases in between. The CDR3 DNA reads as TGTGCCTGGAGTGTTACAGCAGATACGCAGTATTTT. Translated: CAWSVTADTQYF.

This rearrangement joins TRBV5-1 to TRBJ2-7, with D uncertain. The CDR3 covers 13 residues. Germline CDR1 and CDR2: SGHRS and YFSETQ. V lost 2 bases, J lost 3 bases, and 9 bases lay in between. CDR3 bases: TGCGCCAGCAGCTTACAGACCCACTACGAGCAGTACTTC. Translating gives CASSLQTHYEQYF.

The chain links TRBV12-5 to TRBJ2-2; D may be TRBD2 (5 bases). Germline CDR1 is LGHNT and CDR2 is FRNRAP. Trimming removed 3 bases from V and 1 base from J, with 9 bases in between. The CDR3 sequence is 15 residues long. The CDR3, as DNA: TGTGCTAGTGGTTTAAGTGAGGGGAACACCGGGGAGCTGTTTTTT. It codes for CASGLSEGNTGELFF.

The chain uses TRBV28 and TRBJ2-1; the match to TRBD2 covers 10 bases. The CDR3 runs 17 residues. J gave up 1 base and V 7 bases, and 10 bases lay outside the gene matches. Germline assignment: CDR1 MDHEN and CDR2 SYDVKM. The CDR3 region has the DNA TGTGCCAGCATAGGGTTTACTAGCGGGACGTCCTACAATGAGCAGTTCTTC. This sequence encodes CASIGFTSGTSYNEQFF.

The genes are TRBV11-3 and TRBJ1-1; perhaps TRBD1 as D (6 bases). CDR1 and CDR2 (germline): SGHNT, YENEEA. Trimming shortened V by 2 bases and J by 5 bases, and 21 bases separated the two germline ends. The CDR3 sequence is 17 residues long. The CDR3 DNA reads as TGTGCCAGCAGCTTAAGCTTGGGGGCAGCGGTCGTAACTGAAGCTTTCTTT. The encoded protein is CASSLSLGAAVVTEAFF.

The sample holds one count of this clone. DNA for the CDR3: TGTGCCAGCAGCTACGTGGGTCAGGGAATACGAGAGCAGTACTTC. Translation gives CASSYVGQGIREQYF. This sequence joins TRBV13 and TRBJ2-7; D might be TRBD1 (5 bases). The V and J ends lost 4 bases and 7 bases respectively, with 20 bases between them. This CDR3 contains 15 residues. Germline V gives CDR1 PRHDT, CDR2 FYEKMQ (reference sequence).